Presented here are 24 T cell receptor beta chains from one specimen sequenced in a study of blood T cell repertoires in COVID-19. Repertoires were generated with immunoSEQ multiplex PCR, while TCRdb's copy carries only in-frame clones and drops some. The profile shows about 440,000 clones, approximately 89% of them singletons. The sample consisted of peripheral blood. The receptors shown here come from a woman aged 50 to 65 with COVID-19, enrolled during active disease.

The J gene is TRBJ2-3, the V gene TRBV6-5, with 7 bases lining up with TRBD1. The CDR3 length is 12 residues. Per the germline V gene, CDR1 is MNHEY and CDR2 is SVGAGI. V trimming: 5 bases; J trimming: 6 bases; junction bases outside the gene matches: 2. The CDR3 region is CASSLQGDTQYF. CDR3 coding DNA: TGTGCCAGCAGTCTACAGGGGGATACGCAGTATTTT.

The V call is TRBV3-1 (or the pseudogene TRBV3-2), the J call TRBJ2-7, with a possible D match to TRBD2 (5 bases). Germline V lookup: CDR1 LGHDT, CDR2 YNNKEL (reference sequence). V lost 5 bases to trimming and J lost 4 bases, with 18 bases between them. This CDR3 has 15 amino acids. The CDR3 spells CASSSGILIRYEQYF. In DNA form, the CDR3 reads TGTGCCAGCAGCTCCGGGATCCTTATTCGGTACGAGCAGTACTTC.

The V and J genes are TRBV5-4 and TRBJ1-4; D gene unclear. The CDR3 runs to 16 residues. V lost 3 bases, J lost 0 bases, and 12 bases lay in between. The germline V gene has CDR1 SGHNT and CDR2 YYREEE (reference sequence). CDR3 loop: CASSSGASATNEKLFF. CDR3 DNA sequence: TGTGCCAGCAGCTCGGGTGCCTCTGCAACTAATGAAAAACTGTTTTTT.

This chain joins TRBV5-6 and TRBJ2-1, with D perhaps TRBD2 (5 bases). Germline CDR1 and CDR2: SGHDT and YYEEEE. Trimming shortened V by 8 bases and J by 9 bases, and 21 bases separated the two germline ends. CDR3 size: 14 residues. The chain's CDR3 is CASTFGLLGSEQFF. Written as DNA, the CDR3 is TGTGCCAGTACATTCGGACTCCTAGGGAGTGAGCAGTTCTTC. Full variable domain (rest looked up from reference TRBV5-6 and TRBJ2-1): DAGVTQSPTHLIKTRGQQVTLRCSPKSGHDTVSWYQQALGQGPQFIFQYYEEEERQRGNFPDRFSGHQFPNYSSELNVNALLLGDSALYLCASTFGLLGSEQFFGPGTRLTVL.

This sequence joins TRBV11-3 and TRBJ2-2; D possibly corresponds to TRBD2 (6 bases). This CDR3 is built from 15 residues. Germline V lookup: CDR1 SGHNT, CDR2 YENEEA. Trimming cost V 6 bases and J 3 bases, with 14 bases left between them. The CDR3 spells CASSTQGGDTGELFF. The CDR3 bases are TGTGCCAGCAGTACCCAGGGAGGCGACACCGGGGAGCTGTTTTTT.

CDR3 region: CASSSGGVGDTQYF. CDR3 in DNA: TGTGCCAGCAGCTCGGGAGGGGTAGGGGATACGCAGTATTTT. This sequence joins TRBV7-8 and TRBJ2-3, with 8 bases identical to TRBD2. The V segment lost 4 bases and the J segment 6 bases; nucleotides outside the gene matches: 6. Germline CDR1 is SGHVS and CDR2 is FQNEAQ. This CDR3 contains 14 residues.

The CDR3 sequence is CASSEAPDTGGGGYTF. The CDR3 DNA is TGTGCCAGCAGTGAAGCTCCAGATACAGGGGGTGGAGGCTACACCTTC. This sequence joins TRBV6-1 and TRBJ1-2, with TRBD1 matching 8 bases. This CDR3 has 16 residues. The germline gives CDR1 MNHNS, CDR2 SASEGT. After removal of 0 bases from V and 8 bases from J, the junction contained 11 bases not matched to a gene.

The gene calls are TRBV5-6 and TRBJ1-3; D is uncertain. Looked up from germline, CDR1 is SGHDT and CDR2 is YYEEEE. V was shortened by 2 bases and J by 0 bases, with 9 bases between the two germline ends. The CDR3 spans 15 residues. CDR3 loop: CASSFTRGSGNTIYF. DNA of the CDR3: TGTGCCAGCAGCTTTACCCGGGGCTCTGGAAACACCATATATTTT.

The chain uses TRBV29-1 and TRBJ2-1, with D possibly TRBD1 on 6 matching bases. Germline lookup yields CDR1 SQVTM and CDR2 ANQGSEA. V was pared by 4 bases and J by 5 bases, with 18 bases between. This CDR3 spans 15 amino acids. CDR3 sequence: CSVVSGDKGNNEQFF. CDR3 DNA sequence: TGCAGCGTTGTGTCAGGGGACAAGGGAAACAATGAGCAGTTCTTC.

The J gene is TRBJ1-2, the V gene TRBV4-1; D gene uncertain. Germline V CDR1 and CDR2: MGHRA, YSYEKL. The CDR3 has 15 residues. With 4 bases removed from V and 4 bases from J, the gap between germline ends came to 16 bases. CDR3: CASSPRSQGSYGYTF. The DNA of the CDR3 is TGCGCCAGCAGCCCGAGGAGTCAAGGTAGCTATGGCTACACCTTC.

This chain connects TRBV3-1 (or the pseudogene TRBV3-2) to TRBJ1-2; TRBD1 might be the D (6 bases). V lost 4 bases to trimming and J lost 2 bases, with 11 bases between them. Germline V lookup: CDR1 LGHDT, CDR2 YNNKEL (reference sequence). This CDR3 contains 14 residues. The CDR3 nucleotides are TGTGCCAGCAGCCGGGCGGACAGAAACTATGGCTACACCTTC. This encodes CASSRADRNYGYTF.

This chain links TRBV2 with TRBJ2-5, with D possibly TRBD2 on 5 matching bases. V was shortened by 3 bases and J by 3 bases, with 14 bases between the two germline ends. CDR1 is SNHLY, CDR2 FYNNEI, per germline. The CDR3 extends over 15 amino acids. The CDR3 sequence is CASSEVLLVKETQYF. The DNA of the CDR3 is TGTGCCAGCAGTGAGGTATTACTAGTCAAAGAGACCCAGTACTTC. Full variable domain (remainder filled in from reference TRBV2 and TRBJ2-5): EPEVTQTPSHQVTQMGQEVILRCVPISNHLYFYWYRQILGQKVEFLVSFYNNEISEKSEIFDDQFSVERPDGSNFTLKIRSTKLEDSAMYFCASSEVLLVKETQYFGPGTRLLVL.

The V and J genes are TRBV25-1 and TRBJ2-7, with 8 positions matching TRBD1. V gave up 5 bases and J gave up 4 bases; unmatched junction bases: 13. Germline V CDR1 and CDR2: MGHDK, SYGVNS. This CDR3 region has 16 residues. The CDR3 DNA reads as TGTGCCAGCAGTCTTCTCTCGGACAGGGCAGTTTACGAGCAGTACTTC. Translation gives CASSLLSDRAVYEQYF.

V gene TRBV6-5 combines with J gene TRBJ1-1, with D hard to call. The CDR3 is 13 residues long. The germline gives CDR1 MNHEY, CDR2 SVGAGI. V lost 6 bases to trimming and J lost 4 bases, with 12 bases between them. Here the CDR3 reads CASSAEETTEAFF. The CDR3 DNA is TGTGCCAGCAGCGCAGAGGAAACCACTGAAGCTTTCTTT.

This clone was observed once. CDR3 loop: CASGVSGGSEQFF. The CDR3 coding sequence is TGTGCCAGCGGGGTTAGCGGGGGGAGTGAGCAGTTCTTC. The chain combines TRBV12-3 or TRBV12-4 with TRBJ2-1, with TRBD2 matching over 10 bases. With 8 bases clipped from V and 9 bases from J, the junction kept 7 bases outside the gene matches. The CDR3 has 13 amino acids.

The chain recombines TRBV27 with TRBJ2-7; 11 nucleotides line up with TRBD2. The V gene end was trimmed by 5 bases and the J gene end by 0 bases; junction bases not matched to a gene: 6. CDR3 size: 16 residues. Germline V gene data show CDR1 as MNHEY and CDR2 as SMNVEV (reference sequence). The CDR3 DNA follows: TGTGCCAGCAGTAAACTAGCGGGGGCCTACTCCTACGAGCAGTACTTC. Amino acids: CASSKLAGAYSYEQYF.

The rearrangement links TRBV2 to TRBJ1-2, with D possibly TRBD1 on 5 matching bases. Trimming removed 7 bases at V and 2 bases at J, with 8 bases between. The CDR3 loop spans 12 amino acids. The germline gives CDR1 SNHLY, CDR2 FYNNEI. CDR3: CASKWTNYGYTF. DNA of the CDR3: TGTGCCAGCAAATGGACAAACTATGGCTACACCTTC.

J is TRBJ2-7 and V is TRBV19; 9 bases line up with TRBD1. The germline gives CDR1 LNHDA, CDR2 SQIVND (reference sequence). The ends lost 6 bases at V and 3 bases at J; junction bases unmatched: 6. The CDR3 is 14 amino acids. This CDR3 reads CASSQGGQGYEQYF. As DNA, the CDR3 is TGTGCCAGTAGCCAGGGGGGACAGGGCTACGAGCAGTACTTC.

The V gene is TRBV21-1, the J gene TRBJ1-3. TRBV21-1 is labeled a pseudogene. The CDR3 runs to 10 residues. In DNA form, the CDR3 reads TGTGCCATCCAGAGGAGCACCATATATTTT. Translated: CAIQRSTIYF.

The V gene is TRBV19, the J gene TRBJ1-5, with 8 bases lining up with TRBD1. CDR3 size: 14 residues. With V trimmed by 6 bases and J by 6 bases, 7 bases remained unmatched. Germline V CDR1 and CDR2: LNHDA, SQIVND (reference sequence). DNA for the CDR3: TGTGCCAGTAGGGTAGGACAGGGAATTCAGCCCCAGCATTTT. As protein: CASRVGQGIQPQHF.

This clone was observed a few times. The genes are TRBV19 and TRBJ1-6; 7 bases are shared with TRBD1. V shed 4 bases and J 9 bases; nucleotides not matched to a gene: 9. Germline loops: CDR1 LNHDA, CDR2 SQIVND (reference sequence). The CDR3 has 15 amino acids. The CDR3: CASSTGQATGSPLHF. In nucleotides, the CDR3 is TGTGCCAGTAGTACAGGACAGGCCACCGGTTCACCCCTCCACTTT. Variable domain in full (rest from reference TRBV19 and TRBJ1-6): DGGITQSPKYLFRKEGQNVTLSCEQNLNHDAMYWYRQDPGQGLRLIYYSQIVNDFQKGDIAEGYSVSREKKESFPLTVTSAQKNPTAFYLCASSTGQATGSPLHFGNGTRLTVT.

The CDR3 is CASSGGASYRQETQYF. CDR3 sequence (DNA): TGTGCCAGTAGTGGGGGGGCTAGCTACCGCCAAGAGACCCAGTACTTC. The V and J genes are TRBV19 and TRBJ2-5, with D maybe TRBD2 (7 bases). Deletions cut 5 bases from V and 1 base from J, with 17 bases between. This CDR3 is built from 16 residues. The germline gives CDR1 LNHDA, CDR2 SQIVND (reference sequence). Drawing the rest from reference TRBV19 and TRBJ2-5, the complete variable domain is DGGITQSPKYLFRKEGQNVTLSCEQNLNHDAMYWYRQDPGQGLRLIYYSQIVNDFQKGDIAEGYSVSREKKESFPLTVTSAQKNPTAFYLCASSGGASYRQETQYFGPGTRLLVL.

Remarks on this clone: This sample includes further DNA sequences coding for the same CDR3. The chain is built from TRBV3-1 (or the pseudogene TRBV3-2) and TRBJ1-1; tentative D call: TRBD1 (5 bases). The CDR3 sequence is 13 residues long. V gave up 4 bases and J gave up 1 base, with 7 bases separating them. Germline V gene data show CDR1 as LGHDT and CDR2 as YNNKEL (reference sequence). In nucleotides, the CDR3 is TGTGCCAGCAGCCCCACAGGGAACACTGAAGCTTTCTTT. Protein: CASSPTGNTEAFF.

The chain uses TRBV7-7 and TRBJ2-2; D uncertain. The germline V gene encodes CDR1 SSHAT and CDR2 FNYEAQ (reference sequence). The germline V and J ends were trimmed by 5 bases and 0 bases, with 13 bases remaining between them. The CDR3 sequence is 16 residues long. In DNA, the CDR3 is TGTGCCAGCAGCCCAACCAGGATGGCGAACACCGGGGAGCTGTTTTTT. Its protein product is CASSPTRMANTGELFF.